This is a list of T cell receptor beta chains from one sample in a study of T-cell reconstitution after alpha-beta-depleted transplantation in children. TCRdb ran MiXCR on the PCR reads and lists one entry per CDR3 protein. The table has about 130,000 distinct CDR3 sequences, 9.5% to 10% seen once. Material: PBMCs, mostly from graft donor cells, obtained 180 days after TCRalphabeta/CD19-depleted stem cell transplant. These receptors were obtained from a girl less than two years old who had a stem cell transplant for combined immunodeficiency, so the T cells may come from the graft donor. Each CDR3 is given with its conserved first and last residue. For some rows the clone size is stated as once, few or many, or as a class when expanded; others skip it.

v_call,cdr3_length,clone_size,j_call,cdr3_aa
TRBV12-3/TRBV12-4,15,-,TRBJ2-7,CASSLSSGGVDEQYF
TRBV18,14,few,TRBJ1-1,CASSQGPLDTEAFF
TRBV15,15,few,TRBJ2-3,CATSRDPFGTDTQYF
TRBV6-5,14,-,TRBJ2-5,CASSYPAGGETQYF
TRBV6-5,13,few,TRBJ2-7,CASCFDRGREQYF
TRBV5-1,18,few,TRBJ1-1,CASSWQTPGQGGRTEAFF
TRBV7-2,15,many,TRBJ2-1,CASSPDGTGGNEQFF
TRBV7-2,14,many,TRBJ2-3,CASSPRLGPDTQYF
TRBV6-1,16,few,TRBJ2-2,CASRPQGGWNAGELFF
TRBV4-2,17,-,TRBJ2-2,CASSQPGLALNTGELFF
TRBV20-1,14,-,TRBJ2-7,CSALGQGGTYEQYF
TRBV20-1,16,-,TRBJ2-1,CSAPGTSGRVWNEQFF
TRBV4-3,15,few,TRBJ2-5,CASSRGLAGGETQYF
TRBV29-1,13,-,TRBJ2-3,CSVVPDNTDTQYF
TRBV13,12,few,TRBJ2-7,CASTAAGLEQYF
TRBV5-5,21,few,TRBJ2-4,CASRMLVTSGREELAKNIQYF
TRBV20-1,13,few,TRBJ1-1,CSAGDRSNTEAFF
TRBV27,16,-,TRBJ1-4,CASSSYGQGESEKLFF
TRBV20-1,16,-,TRBJ2-3,CSARDRGTGATNTQYF
TRBV12-3/TRBV12-4,15,few,TRBJ2-3,CASSLQGLSTDTQYF
TRBV5-1,13,-,TRBJ2-3,CASPNGDTDTQYF
TRBV5-1,17,few,TRBJ2-3,CASSLGTASASTDTQYF
TRBV10-3,15,few,TRBJ2-7,CAISSRTGGWGEQYF
TRBV11-2,15,few,TRBJ2-5,CASRGSGEPEETQYF
TRBV6-5,12,many,TRBJ1-2,CASSTTGYGYTF
TRBV29-1,13,few,TRBJ2-7,CSVRQGKRDEQYF
TRBV11-2,18,few,TRBJ1-6,CASSLHWQGDSYNSPLHF
TRBV29-1,13,-,TRBJ2-7,CSVRVANSYEQYF
TRBV20-1,17,few,TRBJ2-2,CSARDHLAGGYTGELFF
TRBV7-2,15,-,TRBJ2-1,CASSLGLAVNNEQFF
TRBV12-3/TRBV12-4,15,-,TRBJ1-3,CASSPGQGARNTIYF
TRBV12-3/TRBV12-4,15,-,TRBJ2-1,CASSLTLTSGNEQFF
TRBV10-3,14,many,TRBJ2-3,CAIKPSGSTDTQYF
TRBV23-1,15,-,TRBJ2-5,CASSQSRLSKETQYF
TRBV6-5,14,few,TRBJ2-7,CASSYFPGAYEQYF
TRBV18,14,medium-sized,TRBJ1-5,CASSPGPRGGSQHF
TRBV28,13,-,TRBJ2-1,CASSPQGGNEQFF
TRBV5-1,14,-,TRBJ1-1,CASSLAGGDTEAFF
TRBV27,13,few,TRBJ2-5,CASSLKGYRPQYF
TRBV12-3/TRBV12-4,13,few,TRBJ2-3,CASSLRTPDTQYF
TRBV5-1,14,-,TRBJ2-7,CASSGTPNPYEQYF
TRBV20-1,13,few,TRBJ2-6,CSARQTGANVLTF